The 15 T cell receptor beta chains below come from one sample, sequenced in a study of read filtering for tumor transcriptome and immune sequencing. This library used roughly 430 ng RNA and molecular barcoded adaptors spanning alpha/delta and beta/gamma chains. Each CDR3 protein is one row after TCRdb ran MiXCR on the reads. Altogether tens of thousands of distinct CDR3 sequences are present, approximately 14% being singletons, with the ten largest covering 35% to 50%. Input material: a population of CD138-negative cells sorted from bone marrow. The receptors shown here come from a donor aged 40 or over with multiple myeloma.

This clonotype came up a few times. The gene calls are TRBV20-1 and TRBJ2-1; 13 bases match TRBD2. Per germline, CDR1 DFQATT and CDR2 SNEGSKA (reference sequence). J was trimmed by 7 bases and V by 5 bases; bases with no gene match: 11. The CDR3 runs to 16 residues. CDR3 sequence (DNA): TGCAGTGCTCCACGGACTAGCGGGAGTCTTTGGAATGAGCAGTTCTTC. Its protein is CSAPRTSGSLWNEQFF.

This clonotype was counted ten times or more. CDR3 DNA sequence: TGTGCCAGCAGTTTCCGGGACAGGCCGCCCGAGCAGTACTTC. It translates to CASSFRDRPPEQYF. This chain uses TRBV12-3 or TRBV12-4 with TRBJ2-7; 8 bases are shared with TRBD1. Trimming removed 3 bases from V and 6 bases from J; junction bases left unmatched: 7. This CDR3 is built from 14 residues.

The V and J genes are TRBV30 and TRBJ1-1; D gene unclear. This CDR3 is built from 15 residues. Trimming shortened V by 1 base and J by 1 base, and 13 bases separated the two germline ends. CDR1 is GTSNPN and CDR2 is SVGIG in the germline V gene (reference sequence). This chain's CDR3 is CAWSGYSERNTEAFF. CDR3 nucleotides: TGTGCCTGGAGTGGATACTCAGAAAGGAACACTGAAGCTTTCTTT. The whole variable domain, filled in from reference TRBV30 and TRBJ1-1, reads SQTIHQWPATLVQPVGSPLSLECTVEGTSNPNLYWYRQAAGRGLQLLFYSVGIGQISSEVPQNLSASRPQDRQFILSSKKLLLSDSGFYLCAWSGYSERNTEAFFGQGTRLTVV.

Many counts were recorded for this clonotype. V and J are TRBV29-1 and TRBJ2-5; 8 bases match TRBD1. Germline CDR1 SQVTM, CDR2 ANQGSEA. This CDR3 comprises 15 residues. The V segment lost 6 bases and the J segment 2 bases; nucleotides outside the gene matches: 11. The chain's CDR3 is CSVRGGTGVQETQYF. The CDR3 nucleotides are TGCAGCGTCCGAGGGGGGACAGGAGTTCAAGAGACCCAGTACTTC.

This clonotype was detected a few times. One base away lies a much larger clone, so this may be a sequencing read error. V gene TRBV18 combines with J gene TRBJ1-3; 8 bases are a match to TRBD1. The length of the CDR3 is 16 residues. Germline CDR1 is KGHSH and CDR2 is LQKENI. The CDR3 DNA reads TGTGCCGGCTCACTGGACAGGGACCACTCTGGAAACACCATATATTTT. Its translation is CAGSLDRDHSGNTIYF.

This clonotype turned up a few times. Germline is not matched at one junction end, which may reflect a read error. The chain joins TRBV6-5 to TRBJ2-1, with a possible D match to TRBD2 (5 bases). The CDR3 extends over 15 amino acids. Germline CDR1 is MNHEY and CDR2 is SVGAGI. CDR3 sequence reads: CVSRPSGSFYNEQFF. The CDR3 DNA is TGTGTCAGCAGACCGAGCGGCAGCTTCTACAATGAGCAGTTCTTC.

This clonotype was observed at least ten times. The V gene is TRBV7-8, the J gene TRBJ1-1; D is perhaps TRBD1 (6 bases). This CDR3 region has 14 residues. From germline, CDR1 is SGHVS and CDR2 FQNEAQ. Trimming pared 2 bases from V and 4 bases from J, leaving 11 bases between. CDR3 sequence: CASSLRQATTEAFF. The CDR3 nucleotides read TGTGCCAGCAGCTTAAGACAGGCGACCACTGAAGCTTTCTTT.

This clonotype showed up many times. The J gene is TRBJ2-1, the V gene TRBV7-8, with TRBD2 identical over 9 bases. V lost 5 bases and J lost 3; bases outside the gene matches: 5. CDR1 is SGHVS, CDR2 FQNEAQ, per germline. The CDR3 consists of 15 residues. The CDR3 region has the DNA TGTGCCAGCAGCCCGTTAGCGGGAGACTACAATGAGCAGTTCTTC. Its protein product is CASSPLAGDYNEQFF.

The chain has TRBV29-1 and TRBJ2-3; D possibly corresponds to TRBD2 (7 bases). Germline V gives CDR1 SQVTM, CDR2 ANQGSEA. V was clipped by 4 bases and J by 4 bases, with 18 bases between them. The CDR3 length is 15 residues. In DNA, the CDR3 is TGCAGCGTTGGGCTAATAGGGGGGGTCGCAGATACGCAGTATTTT. Protein product: CSVGLIGGVADTQYF.

The table lists this clonotype with many counts. The CDR3 loop reads CASSTTSGPETQYF. Here the CDR3 DNA reads TGTGCCAGCAGCACGACTAGCGGACCGGAGACCCAGTACTTC. The rearrangement links TRBV7-6 to TRBJ2-5; 9 bases map to TRBD2. Germline V gene data show CDR1 as SGHVS and CDR2 as FNYEAQ. This CDR3 spans 14 amino acids. The V gene end was trimmed by 5 bases and the J gene end by 5 bases; junction bases not matched to a gene: 6.

This clonotype was recorded many times. The V gene is TRBV20-1, the J gene TRBJ1-1; D unclear. The CDR3 sequence is 13 residues long. V lost 1 base, J lost 0 bases, and 6 bases lay in between. Germline V gives CDR1 DFQATT, CDR2 SNEGSKA (reference sequence). CDR3 bases: TGCAGTGCTAGAGGTAACGTGAACACTGAAGCTTTCTTT. Translation: CSARGNVNTEAFF.

The chain uses TRBV5-1 and TRBJ2-1, with 8 bases lining up with TRBD2. The germline gives CDR1 SGHRS, CDR2 YFSETQ. The CDR3 sequence is 15 residues long. Trimming took 1 base from V and 7 from J; bases not matched to a gene: 7. The CDR3 protein is CASSLKAGVGNEQFF. The CDR3 nucleotides are TGCGCCAGCAGCTTGAAAGCGGGAGTGGGAAATGAGCAGTTCTTC.

This clonotype was seen at least ten times. The chain is built from TRBV7-2 and TRBJ1-5, with no clear D. CDR1 is SGHTA and CDR2 is FQGNSA in the germline V gene. V lost 0 bases to trimming and J lost 0 bases, with 9 bases between them. This CDR3 has 16 residues. CDR3: CASSLAVADSNQPQHF. As DNA, the CDR3 is TGTGCCAGCAGCTTAGCGGTGGCGGATAGCAATCAGCCCCAGCATTTT.

The sample holds many counts of this clonotype. The CDR3 reads CASSSGLAWRNIQYF. The CDR3 coding sequence is TGTGCCAGCAGTTCCGGACTAGCTTGGAGAAACATTCAGTACTTC. The chain is built from TRBV12-3 or TRBV12-4 and TRBJ2-4, with TRBD2 matching over 8 bases. The CDR3 is made up of 15 amino acids. V was pared by 4 bases and J by 6 bases, with 8 bases of the junction left unmatched.

This clonotype was recorded many times. The V gene is TRBV7-3, the J gene TRBJ2-5; possibly TRBD1 for D (6 bases). Germline CDR1 and CDR2: SGHTA and FQGTGA. The CDR3 runs to 14 residues. V lost 5 bases and J lost 4, with 14 bases in between. Written as DNA, the CDR3 is TGTGCCAGCAGCCCTCCAGGGGTCGGAGAGACCCAGTACTTC. Its protein is CASSPPGVGETQYF.